What follows are 23 T cell receptor beta chains derived from one specimen sequenced in a study of T cells in Graves' hyperthyroidism and ophthalmopathy. RNA transcripts served as the template for amplifying TCR beta CDR3 regions. First-round RT-PCR targeting the TCR CDR3 was performed with the HTBI primer set. TCRdb re-derived calls from the multiplex PCR reads in MiXCR, one entry per CDR3 protein. The sample includes about 700,000 distinct CDR3 sequences, around 15% of them seen just once. Sequences were obtained from blood. Source of these receptors: a woman aged 18 to 35 with Graves' hyperthyroidism.

This clonotype was observed a handful of times. The chain links TRBV29-1 to TRBJ1-1; D might be TRBD1 (5 bases). The CDR3 length is 13 residues. The germline V gene has CDR1 SQVTM and CDR2 ANQGSEA. The V end lost 3 bases, the J end lost 6 bases, and 14 bases lay between the germline ends. CDR3 sequence (DNA): TGCAGCGTTGAGGTTCTAGCAGGGTCTGAAGCTTTCTTT. Encoded protein: CSVEVLAGSEAFF.

The chain is built from TRBV29-1 and TRBJ2-1, with D possibly matching TRBD2 (6 bases). The CDR3 contains 15 residues. The germline V gene encodes CDR1 SQVTM and CDR2 ANQGSEA. Trimming left V 7 bases short and J 0 bases short, with 16 bases between. The CDR3 protein is CSALGMGGSYNEQFF. In DNA, the CDR3 is TGCAGCGCCTTGGGGATGGGGGGCTCCTACAATGAGCAGTTCTTC.

The sample holds many counts of this clonotype. The rearrangement links TRBV18 to TRBJ1-5, with D uncertain. The V end was cut by 2 bases, the J end by 5 bases, with 7 bases between. CDR1 and CDR2 from the germline V gene are KGHSH and LQKENI. The CDR3 spans 13 residues. The CDR3 coding sequence is TGTGCCAGCTCACCAGGGGAAGATCAGCCCCAGCATTTT. Its protein product is CASSPGEDQPQHF.

The V and J genes are TRBV4-1 and TRBJ2-2; TRBD1 might be the D (5 bases). The germline gives CDR1 MGHRA, CDR2 YSYEKL. Trimming shortened V by 5 bases and J by 2 bases, and 12 bases separated the two germline ends. The length of the CDR3 is 15 residues. The chain's CDR3 is CASSSRQSNTGELFF. The CDR3 DNA follows: TGCGCCAGCAGCTCCCGACAGTCAAACACCGGGGAGCTGTTTTTT.

At least ten counts were recorded for this clonotype. V gene TRBV7-2 combines with J gene TRBJ2-1; D is uncertain. Germline values: CDR1 SGHTA, CDR2 FQGNSA. V was clipped by 4 bases and J by 0 bases, with 10 bases between them. The CDR3 extends over 15 amino acids. CDR3 sequence: CASSSAFSSYNEQFF. The CDR3 DNA is TGTGCCAGCAGCTCGGCATTCAGCTCCTACAATGAGCAGTTCTTC.

This clonotype has only a few counts. This chain links TRBV3-1 with TRBJ2-7, with no clear D. The CDR3 extends over 14 amino acids. Germline-derived CDR1 and CDR2 are LGHDT and YNNKEL (reference sequence). The germline V and J ends were trimmed by 4 bases and 3 bases, with 13 bases remaining between them. The CDR3 bases are TGTGCCAGCAGCCGCCGAGGCTTATACTACGAGCAGTACTTC. Translated: CASSRRGLYYEQYF.

This clonotype was seen more than once but under ten times. V and J are TRBV3-1 and TRBJ2-2, with D perhaps matching TRBD1 or TRBD2 (5 bases each). Between the trimmed V and J ends, which lost 4 bases and 6 bases, there was a span of 18 bases. The germline V gene has CDR1 LGHDT and CDR2 YNNKEL (reference sequence). There are 16 residues in the CDR3. CDR3 protein: CASSRTGWGIPGELFF. In DNA, the CDR3 is TGTGCCAGCAGCCGCACAGGTTGGGGGATCCCCGGGGAGCTGTTTTTT.

The chain uses TRBV28 and TRBJ2-1, with D maybe TRBD1 (5 bases). V shed 8 bases and J shed 8 bases, with 25 bases lying between them. The germline gives CDR1 MDHEN, CDR2 SYDVKM. This CDR3 spans 16 amino acids. Here the CDR3 reads CASGQSVADKGHEQFF. The CDR3 DNA is TGTGCCAGCGGGCAATCGGTGGCGGACAAGGGCCATGAGCAGTTCTTC.

The V call is TRBV2, the J call TRBJ2-5, with D possibly TRBD2 on 5 matching bases. The germline gives CDR1 SNHLY, CDR2 FYNNEI. Trimming stripped 6 bases from V and 1 base from J, with 15 bases between. The CDR3 is made up of 15 amino acids. The CDR3 bases are TGTGCCAGCAGCGTAGGAGGAGCTAGCCAAGAGACCCAGTACTTC. Translation gives CASSVGGASQETQYF.

This clonotype occurred many times. The CDR3 DNA is TGTGCCAGCAGCGCAGACAGGGGGCCTTCCTACGAGCAGTACTTC. Translated: CASSADRGPSYEQYF. This chain links TRBV9 with TRBJ2-7; 10 bases are shared with TRBD1. This CDR3 spans 15 amino acids. The germline V gene has CDR1 SGDLS and CDR2 YYNGEE. V lost 3 bases, J lost 1 base, and 4 bases stayed unmatched. Full variable domain (outside the CDR3, taken from reference TRBV9 and TRBJ2-7): DSGVTQTPKHLITATGQRVTLRCSPRSGDLSVYWYQQSLDQGLQFLIQYYNGEERAKGNILERFSAQQFPDLHSELNLSSLELGDSALYFCASSADRGPSYEQYFGPGTRLTVT.

This rearrangement joins TRBV19 to TRBJ2-1; possibly TRBD1 for D (5 bases). V was shortened by 1 base and J by 6 bases, with 10 bases between the two germline ends. The CDR3 runs 14 residues. Germline CDR1 and CDR2: LNHDA and SQIVND (reference sequence). CDR3: CASSIGAGLNEQFF. CDR3 sequence (DNA): TGTGCCAGTAGTATAGGAGCAGGGCTCAATGAGCAGTTCTTC.

This clonotype occurred many times. CDR3 in DNA: TGTGCCAGCAGCCAACTAGCGGGAGCGGGCGAGCAGTACTTC. Translation gives CASSQLAGAGEQYF. The rearrangement links TRBV3-1 to TRBJ2-7; 10 bases are shared with TRBD2. Germline CDR1 LGHDT, CDR2 YNNKEL (reference sequence). V lost 2 bases and J lost 6; bases outside the gene matches: 4. The CDR3 covers 14 residues.

This clonotype was seen a handful of times. The rearrangement links TRBV25-1 to TRBJ2-3; D uncertain. From germline, CDR1 is MGHDK and CDR2 SYGVNS. With 8 bases removed from V and 0 bases from J, the gap between germline ends came to 12 bases. This CDR3 contains 14 residues. This CDR3 reads CASSVKLSTDTQYF. CDR3 nucleotide sequence: TGTGCCAGCTCAGTTAAATTAAGCACAGATACGCAGTATTTT.

This clonotype appeared a few times. The chain employs TRBV29-1 and TRBJ2-7, with 10 nucleotides matching TRBD1. The V segment lost 6 bases and the J segment 3 bases; nucleotides outside the gene matches: 11. This CDR3 comprises 15 residues. Germline CDR1 reads SQVTM; CDR2 reads ANQGSEA. The CDR3 region has the DNA TGCAGCGTCGACGGGGGACAGGGGAAAAACTACGAGCAGTACTTC. The encoded protein is CSVDGGQGKNYEQYF.

This clonotype was detected ten times or more. The chain recombines TRBV11-2 with TRBJ2-7; D is ambiguous. V was pared by 8 bases and J by 0 bases, with 20 bases between. Looked up from germline, CDR1 is SGHAT and CDR2 is FQNNGV. The CDR3 loop spans 16 amino acids. The CDR3: CASSYGPKDNSYEQYF. Here the CDR3 DNA reads TGTGCCAGCTCCTACGGTCCGAAAGACAACTCCTACGAGCAGTACTTC.

This clonotype appeared many times. This rearrangement joins TRBV20-1 to TRBJ2-2, with D possibly being TRBD2 (6 bases). CDR1 is DFQATT, CDR2 SNEGSKA, per germline (reference sequence). This CDR3 is 16 amino acids long. Trimming took off 0 bases at V and 2 bases at J, with 13 bases between the two ends. CDR3 bases: TGCAGTGCTAGAGACGCCCGGGACTTTAACACCGGGGAGCTGTTTTTT. This codes for CSARDARDFNTGELFF.

This clonotype appeared many times. The chain recombines TRBV5-6 with TRBJ2-1, with 9 bases aligning to TRBD2. The V gene's germline CDR1 is SGHDT and CDR2 YYEEEE. The V and J ends lost 4 bases and 9 bases, in that order; junction bases with no gene match: 5. This CDR3 region has 13 residues. DNA of the CDR3: TGTGCCAGCAGCGGGACTAGCTGGGGTGAGCAGTTCTTC. This codes for CASSGTSWGEQFF.

The chain couples TRBV7-2 to TRBJ2-7; 14 bases are shared with TRBD2. J lost 2 bases, V lost 3 bases, and 24 bases had no gene match. The germline V gene has CDR1 SGHTA and CDR2 FQGNSA. This CDR3 contains 23 residues. The CDR3 sequence is CASSLDTGTGGRLAGGTTYEQYF. The CDR3 DNA follows: TGTGCCAGCAGCTTGGATACCGGGACAGGGGGCCGACTAGCGGGAGGGACCACCTACGAGCAGTACTTC.

This clonotype was observed many times. The V gene is TRBV13, the J gene TRBJ2-2, with 8 nucleotides matching TRBD2. V dropped 7 bases and J dropped 6; count of bases not matched to a gene: 7. In germline, CDR1 is PRHDT, CDR2 FYEKMQ (reference sequence). The CDR3 is 14 amino acids. As DNA, the CDR3 is TGTGCCAGCACGCCTCGGGGGGGGCCCGGGGAGCTGTTTTTT. Protein sequence: CASTPRGGPGELFF.

This clonotype has only a few counts. The J gene is TRBJ2-7, the V gene TRBV30, with 9 bases that match TRBD2. The CDR3 is 19 amino acids. The germline V gene encodes CDR1 GTSNPN and CDR2 SVGIG (reference sequence). J was trimmed by 6 bases and V by 2 bases; bases with no gene match: 23. CDR3 DNA sequence: TGTGCCTGGAGTCCGCGGGACACCGTCCGCCTGGGCGGGAGGGTCGAGCAGTACTTC. As protein: CAWSPRDTVRLGGRVEQYF.

Many counts were recorded for this clonotype. The V gene is TRBV5-5, the J gene TRBJ2-5; 8 bases agree with TRBD1. J was trimmed by 5 bases and V by 3 bases; bases with no gene match: 24. CDR1 is SGHKS and CDR2 is YYEKEE in the germline V gene (reference sequence). This CDR3 spans 20 amino acids. CDR3 DNA sequence: TGTGCCAGCAGCTCGGACAGGGCCGGGACCAGGAGGGTGAGAGGGGAGACCCAGTACTTC. This translates into CASSSDRAGTRRVRGETQYF.

The sample holds a few counts of this clonotype. This rearrangement joins TRBV4-1 to TRBJ2-5; D uncertain. Trimming removed 1 base from V and 5 bases from J, with 23 bases in between. The germline V gene encodes CDR1 MGHRA and CDR2 YSYEKL. The CDR3 sequence is 18 residues long. CDR3 coding DNA: TGCGCCAGCAGCCAAGGGACCCCGGTGGACCTGCTGGGGGAGACCCAGTACTTC. Amino acid sequence: CASSQGTPVDLLGETQYF.

This clonotype was seen many times. This chain links TRBV20-1 with TRBJ2-4; 10 bases match TRBD2. Germline-derived CDR1 and CDR2 are DFQATT and SNEGSKA (reference sequence). CDR3 length: 15 amino acids. The junction had 10 bases not matched to a gene; V was cut back by 3 bases and J by 8 bases. The CDR3 loop reads CSASALAGDVHIQYF. The DNA for the CDR3 is TGCAGTGCTAGCGCCCTAGCGGGAGATGTTCACATTCAGTACTTC.